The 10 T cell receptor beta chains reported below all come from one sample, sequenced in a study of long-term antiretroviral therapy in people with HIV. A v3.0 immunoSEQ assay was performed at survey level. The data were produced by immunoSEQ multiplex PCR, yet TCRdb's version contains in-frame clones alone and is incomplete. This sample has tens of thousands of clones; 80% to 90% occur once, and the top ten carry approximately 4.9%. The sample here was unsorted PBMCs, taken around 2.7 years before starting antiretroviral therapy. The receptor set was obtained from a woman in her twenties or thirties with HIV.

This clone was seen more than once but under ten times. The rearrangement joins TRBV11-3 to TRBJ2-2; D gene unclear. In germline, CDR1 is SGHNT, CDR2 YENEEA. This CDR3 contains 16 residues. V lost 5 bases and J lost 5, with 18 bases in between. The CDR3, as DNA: TGTGCCAGCAGCCTGCCCGGCCCCTTAGAGACCGGGGAGCTGTTTTTT. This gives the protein CASSLPGPLETGELFF.

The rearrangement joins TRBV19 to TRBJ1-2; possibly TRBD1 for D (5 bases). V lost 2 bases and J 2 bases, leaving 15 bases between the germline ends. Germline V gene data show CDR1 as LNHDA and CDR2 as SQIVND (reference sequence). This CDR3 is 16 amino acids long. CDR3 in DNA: TGTGCCAGTAGTATAATCCTACCGGGACGAAACTATGGCTACACCTTC. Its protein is CASSIILPGRNYGYTF.

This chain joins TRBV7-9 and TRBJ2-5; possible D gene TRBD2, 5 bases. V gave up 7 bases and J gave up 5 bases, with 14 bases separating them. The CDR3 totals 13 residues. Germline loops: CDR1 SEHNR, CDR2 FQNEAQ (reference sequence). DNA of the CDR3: TGTGCCAGCACACTAGATTCGGTGGAGACCCAGTACTTC. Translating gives CASTLDSVETQYF.

In DNA form, the CDR3 reads TGTGCCAGCAGTTACAACAGGGGAGGCGGTGAAGCTTTCTTT. It is translated as CASSYNRGGGEAFF. J is TRBJ1-1 and V is TRBV6-5, with 7 nucleotides matching TRBD1. Germline trimming cut 2 bases from V and 7 bases from J; bases unmatched to any gene: 7. Looked up from germline, CDR1 is MNHEY and CDR2 is SVGAGI. The CDR3 loop spans 14 amino acids.

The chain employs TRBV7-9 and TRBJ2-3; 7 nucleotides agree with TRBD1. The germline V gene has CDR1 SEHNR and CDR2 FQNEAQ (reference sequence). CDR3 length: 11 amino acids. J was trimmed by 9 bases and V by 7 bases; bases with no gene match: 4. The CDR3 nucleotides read TGTGCCAGCATCGGGACAGTAACGCAGTATTTT. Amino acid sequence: CASIGTVTQYF.

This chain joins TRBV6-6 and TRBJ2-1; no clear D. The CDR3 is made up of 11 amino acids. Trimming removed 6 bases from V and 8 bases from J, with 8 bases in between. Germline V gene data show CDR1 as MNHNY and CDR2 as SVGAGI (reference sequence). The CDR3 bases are TGTGCCAGCAGCCGTTTCGATGAGCAGTTCTTC. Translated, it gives CASSRFDEQFF.

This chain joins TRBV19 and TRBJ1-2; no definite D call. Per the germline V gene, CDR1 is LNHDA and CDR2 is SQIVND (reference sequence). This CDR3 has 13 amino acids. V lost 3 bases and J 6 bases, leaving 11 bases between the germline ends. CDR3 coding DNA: TGTGCCAGTAGTATCTGGCTGGCGGATGGCTACACCTTC. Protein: CASSIWLADGYTF.

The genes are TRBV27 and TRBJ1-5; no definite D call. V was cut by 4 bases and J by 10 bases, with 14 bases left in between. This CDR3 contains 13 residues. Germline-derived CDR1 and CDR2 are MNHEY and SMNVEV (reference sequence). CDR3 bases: TGTGCCAGCAGTTCGGGCCACAGACAACCCCAGCATTTT. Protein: CASSSGHRQPQHF.

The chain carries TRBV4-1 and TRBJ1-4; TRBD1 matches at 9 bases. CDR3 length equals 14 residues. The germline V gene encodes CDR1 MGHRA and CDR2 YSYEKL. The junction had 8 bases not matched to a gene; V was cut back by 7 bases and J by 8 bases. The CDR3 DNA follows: TGCGCCAGCAACCCAGGACAGGGGCGGGAAAAACTGTTTTTT. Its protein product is CASNPGQGREKLFF.

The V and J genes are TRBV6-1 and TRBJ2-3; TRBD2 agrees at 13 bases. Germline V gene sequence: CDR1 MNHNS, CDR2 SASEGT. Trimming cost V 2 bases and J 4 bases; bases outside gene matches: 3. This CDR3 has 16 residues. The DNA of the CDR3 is TGTGCCAGCAGTGAAACAGGGACTAGCGGGGCAGATACGCAGTATTTT. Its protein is CASSETGTSGADTQYF.